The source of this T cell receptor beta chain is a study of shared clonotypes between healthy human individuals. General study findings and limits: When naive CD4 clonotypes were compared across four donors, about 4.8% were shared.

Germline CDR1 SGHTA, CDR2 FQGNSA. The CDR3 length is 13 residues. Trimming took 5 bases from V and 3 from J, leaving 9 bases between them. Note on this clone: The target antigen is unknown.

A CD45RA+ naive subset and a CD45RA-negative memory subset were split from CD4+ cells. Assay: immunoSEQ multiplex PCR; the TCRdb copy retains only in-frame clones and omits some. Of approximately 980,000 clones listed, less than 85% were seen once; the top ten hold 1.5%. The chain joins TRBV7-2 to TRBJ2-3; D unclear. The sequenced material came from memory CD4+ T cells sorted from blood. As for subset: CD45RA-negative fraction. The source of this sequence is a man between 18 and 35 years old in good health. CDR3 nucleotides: TGTGCCAGCAGCCTAGATGCGACAGATACGCAGTATTTT. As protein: CASSLDATDTQYF.